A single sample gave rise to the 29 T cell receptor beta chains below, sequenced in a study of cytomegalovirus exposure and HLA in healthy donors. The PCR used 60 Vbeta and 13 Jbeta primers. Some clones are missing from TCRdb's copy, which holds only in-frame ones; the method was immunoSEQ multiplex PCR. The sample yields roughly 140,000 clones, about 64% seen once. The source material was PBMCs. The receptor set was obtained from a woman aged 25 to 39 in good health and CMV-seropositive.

The CDR3 is CASRGHPYEQYF. The CDR3 nucleotides are TGTGCCAGCAGAGGACATCCCTACGAGCAGTACTTC. This rearrangement joins TRBV27 to TRBJ2-7, with D possibly TRBD1 on 5 matching bases. With 6 bases removed from V and 2 bases from J, the gap between germline ends came to 8 bases. Germline V gene lookup returns CDR1 MNHEY and CDR2 SMNVEV (reference sequence). The CDR3 covers 12 residues.

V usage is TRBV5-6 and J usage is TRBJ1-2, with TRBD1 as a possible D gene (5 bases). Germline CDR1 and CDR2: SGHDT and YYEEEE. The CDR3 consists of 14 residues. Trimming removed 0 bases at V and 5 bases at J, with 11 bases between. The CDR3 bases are TGTGCCAGCAGCTTGGTACAGGAATATTATGGCTACACCTTC. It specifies CASSLVQEYYGYTF.

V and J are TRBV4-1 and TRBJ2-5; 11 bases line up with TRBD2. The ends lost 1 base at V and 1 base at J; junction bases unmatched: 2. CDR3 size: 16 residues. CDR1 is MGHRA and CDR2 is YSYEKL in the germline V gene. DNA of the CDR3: TGCGCCAGCAGCCAAGGACTAGCGGGGTTCCAAGAGACCCAGTACTTC. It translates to CASSQGLAGFQETQYF.

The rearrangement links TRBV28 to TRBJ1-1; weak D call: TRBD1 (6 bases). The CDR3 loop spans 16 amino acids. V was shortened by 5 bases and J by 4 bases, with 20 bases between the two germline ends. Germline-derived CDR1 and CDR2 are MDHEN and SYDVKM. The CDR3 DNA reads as TGTGCCAGCAGTCCGCCCCTACAGGGCTGGTTCACTGAAGCTTTCTTT. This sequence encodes CASSPPLQGWFTEAFF.

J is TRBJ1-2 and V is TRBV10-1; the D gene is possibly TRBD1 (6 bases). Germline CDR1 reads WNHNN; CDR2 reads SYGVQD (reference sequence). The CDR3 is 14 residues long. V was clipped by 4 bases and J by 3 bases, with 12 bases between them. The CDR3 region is CASSADQGYYGYTF. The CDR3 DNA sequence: TGCGCCAGCAGTGCGGACCAGGGGTACTATGGCTACACCTTC.

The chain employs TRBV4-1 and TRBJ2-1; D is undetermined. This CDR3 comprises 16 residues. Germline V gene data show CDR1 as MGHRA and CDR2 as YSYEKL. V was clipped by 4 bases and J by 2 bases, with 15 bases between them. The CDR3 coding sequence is TGCGCCAGCAGCCCTTCCCTGGCAGAAGCCTACAATGAGCAGTTCTTC. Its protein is CASSPSLAEAYNEQFF.

In nucleotides, the CDR3 is TGTGCCAGCAGTGACGAGGGGGAAACCCGTATCAACTACGAGCAGTACTTC. Protein sequence: CASSDEGETRINYEQYF. V gene TRBV6-4 combines with J gene TRBJ2-7; weak D call: TRBD1 (6 bases). Germline loops: CDR1 MRHNA, CDR2 SNTAGT. Trimming cost V 2 bases and J 3 bases, with 20 bases left between them. The CDR3 totals 17 residues.

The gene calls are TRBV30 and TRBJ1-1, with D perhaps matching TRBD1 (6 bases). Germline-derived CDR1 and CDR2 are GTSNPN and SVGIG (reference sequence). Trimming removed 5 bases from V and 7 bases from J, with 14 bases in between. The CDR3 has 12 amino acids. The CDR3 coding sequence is TGTGCCTGGCACGGGGACATGGTTGAAGCTTTCTTT. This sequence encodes CAWHGDMVEAFF.

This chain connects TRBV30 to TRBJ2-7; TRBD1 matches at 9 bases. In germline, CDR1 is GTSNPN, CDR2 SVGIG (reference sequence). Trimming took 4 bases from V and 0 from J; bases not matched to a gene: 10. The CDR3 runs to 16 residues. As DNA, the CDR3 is TGTGCCTGGAATAAACCGGGACAGGGAAGCTCCTACGAGCAGTACTTC. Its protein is CAWNKPGQGSSYEQYF. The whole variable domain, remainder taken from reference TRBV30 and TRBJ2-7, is SQTIHQWPATLVQPVGSPLSLECTVEGTSNPNLYWYRQAAGRGLQLLFYSVGIGQISSEVPQNLSASRPQDRQFILSSKKLLLSDSGFYLCAWNKPGQGSSYEQYFGPGTRLTVT.

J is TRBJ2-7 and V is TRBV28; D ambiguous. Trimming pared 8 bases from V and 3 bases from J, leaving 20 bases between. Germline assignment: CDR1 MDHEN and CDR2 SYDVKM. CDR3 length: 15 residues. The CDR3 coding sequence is TGTGCCAGCTTCCCTCGAGGCACGGAGAACTACGAGCAGTACTTC. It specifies CASFPRGTENYEQYF.

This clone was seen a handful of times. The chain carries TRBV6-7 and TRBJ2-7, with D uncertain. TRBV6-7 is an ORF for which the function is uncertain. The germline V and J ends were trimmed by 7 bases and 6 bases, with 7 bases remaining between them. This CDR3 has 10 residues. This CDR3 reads CASTECEQYF. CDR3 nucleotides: TGTGCCAGCACGGAGTGCGAGCAGTACTTC.

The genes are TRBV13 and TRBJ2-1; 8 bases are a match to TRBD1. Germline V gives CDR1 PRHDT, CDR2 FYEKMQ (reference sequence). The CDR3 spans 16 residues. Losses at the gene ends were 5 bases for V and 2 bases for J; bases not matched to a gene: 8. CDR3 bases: TGTGCCAGCAGCGCGCGGTGGGACAGGACCTACAATGAGCAGTTCTTC. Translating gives CASSARWDRTYNEQFF.

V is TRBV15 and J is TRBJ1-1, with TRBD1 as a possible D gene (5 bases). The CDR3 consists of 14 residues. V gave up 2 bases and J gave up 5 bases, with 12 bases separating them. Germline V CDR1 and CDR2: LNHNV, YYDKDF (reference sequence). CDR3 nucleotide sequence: TGTGCCACCAGCAGAACCCACGGGACTACTGAAGCTTTCTTT. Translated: CATSRTHGTTEAFF.

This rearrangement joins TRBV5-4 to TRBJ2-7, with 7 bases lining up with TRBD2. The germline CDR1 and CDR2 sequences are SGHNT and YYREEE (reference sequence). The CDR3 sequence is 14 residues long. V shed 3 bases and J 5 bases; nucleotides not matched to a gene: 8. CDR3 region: CASSWGGSLDEQYF. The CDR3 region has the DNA TGTGCCAGCAGCTGGGGGGGGAGCTTGGACGAGCAGTACTTC.

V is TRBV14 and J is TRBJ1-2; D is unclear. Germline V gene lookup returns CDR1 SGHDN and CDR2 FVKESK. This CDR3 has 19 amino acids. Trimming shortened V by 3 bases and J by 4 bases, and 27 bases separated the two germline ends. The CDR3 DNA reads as TGTGCCAGCAGCCATGTCTCAGCCCGATTGGGCCAGGCCCTCTATGGCTACACCTTC. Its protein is CASSHVSARLGQALYGYTF.

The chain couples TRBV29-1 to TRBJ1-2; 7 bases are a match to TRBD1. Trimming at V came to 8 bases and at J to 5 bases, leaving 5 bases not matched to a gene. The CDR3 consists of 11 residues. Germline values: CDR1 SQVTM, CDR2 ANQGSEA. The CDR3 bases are TGCAGCTATAGACAGGGTTATGGCTACACCTTC. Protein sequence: CSYRQGYGYTF.

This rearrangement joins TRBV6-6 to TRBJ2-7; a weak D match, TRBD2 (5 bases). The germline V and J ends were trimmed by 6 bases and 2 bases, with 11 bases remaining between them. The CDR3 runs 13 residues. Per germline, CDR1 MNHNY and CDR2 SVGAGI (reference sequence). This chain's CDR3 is CASRGSATYEQYF. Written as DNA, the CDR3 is TGTGCCAGCAGGGGGAGTGCTACCTACGAGCAGTACTTC.

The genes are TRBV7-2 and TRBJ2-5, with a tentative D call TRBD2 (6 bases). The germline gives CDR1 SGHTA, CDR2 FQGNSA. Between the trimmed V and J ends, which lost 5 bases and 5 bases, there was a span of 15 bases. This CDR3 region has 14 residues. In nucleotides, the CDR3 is TGTGCCAGCAGCCCGGGAGTCAGGGAGGAGACCCAGTACTTC. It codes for CASSPGVREETQYF. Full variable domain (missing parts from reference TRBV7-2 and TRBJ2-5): GAGVSQSPSNKVTEKGKDVELRCDPISGHTALYWYRQSLGQGLEFLIYFQGNSAPDKSGLPSDRFSAERTGGSVSTLTIQRTQQEDSAVYLCASSPGVREETQYFGPGTRLLVL.

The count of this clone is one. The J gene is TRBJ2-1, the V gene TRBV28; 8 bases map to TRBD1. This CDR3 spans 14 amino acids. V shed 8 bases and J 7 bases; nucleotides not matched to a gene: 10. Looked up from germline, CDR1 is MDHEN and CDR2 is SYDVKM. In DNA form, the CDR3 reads TGTGCCAGCTCCTCTTGGACAGGGACGAATGAGCAGTTCTTC. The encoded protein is CASSSWTGTNEQFF. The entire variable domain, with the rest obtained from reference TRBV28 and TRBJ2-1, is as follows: DVKVTQSSRYLVKRTGEKVFLECVQDMDHENMFWYRQDPGLGLRLIYFSYDVKMKEKGDIPEGYSVSREKKERFSLILESASTNQTSMYLCASSSWTGTNEQFFGPGTRLTVL.

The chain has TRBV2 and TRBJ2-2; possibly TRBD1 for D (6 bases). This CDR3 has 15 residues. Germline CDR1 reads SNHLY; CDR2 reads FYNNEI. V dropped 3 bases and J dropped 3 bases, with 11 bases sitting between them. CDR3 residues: CASSDSQGYTGELFF. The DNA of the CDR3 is TGTGCCAGCAGTGATTCACAGGGATACACCGGGGAGCTGTTTTTT.

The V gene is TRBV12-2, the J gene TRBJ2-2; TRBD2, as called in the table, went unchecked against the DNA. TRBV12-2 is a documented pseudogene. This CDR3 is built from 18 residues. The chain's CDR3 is CASRLEGGGRAHTGELFF. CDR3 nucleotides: TGTGCAAGTCGCTTAGAGGGCGGGGGTCGGGCGCACACCGGGGAGCTGTTTTTT.

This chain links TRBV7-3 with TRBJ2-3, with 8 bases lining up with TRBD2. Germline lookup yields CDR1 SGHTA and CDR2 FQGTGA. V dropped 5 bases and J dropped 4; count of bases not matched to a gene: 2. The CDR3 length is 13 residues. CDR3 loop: CASSAGGADTQYF. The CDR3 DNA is TGTGCCAGCAGCGCCGGGGGGGCAGATACGCAGTATTTT.

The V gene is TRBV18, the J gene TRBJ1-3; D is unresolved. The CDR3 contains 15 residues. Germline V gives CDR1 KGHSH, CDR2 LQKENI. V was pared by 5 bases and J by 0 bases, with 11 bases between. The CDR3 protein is CASSSSLGSGNTIYF. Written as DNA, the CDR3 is TGTGCCAGCTCATCCTCACTCGGCTCTGGAAACACCATATATTTT.

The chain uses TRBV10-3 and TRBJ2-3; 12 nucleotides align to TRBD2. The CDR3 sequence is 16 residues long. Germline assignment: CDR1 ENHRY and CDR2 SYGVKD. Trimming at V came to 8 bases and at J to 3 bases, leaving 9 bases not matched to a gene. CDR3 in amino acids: CAIDRTSGRSTDTQYF. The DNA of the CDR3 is TGTGCCATCGACCGTACTAGCGGGAGGAGTACAGATACGCAGTATTTT.

The CDR3 DNA is TGTGCCAGCAGCTTAGGCGGAACCCGCGGAAACACCATATATTTT. It encodes CASSLGGTRGNTIYF. This sequence joins TRBV11-3 and TRBJ1-3; no firm D call. CDR3 length: 15 residues. The V end lost 1 base, the J end lost 4 bases, and 11 bases lay between the germline ends. Germline lookup yields CDR1 SGHNT and CDR2 YENEEA.

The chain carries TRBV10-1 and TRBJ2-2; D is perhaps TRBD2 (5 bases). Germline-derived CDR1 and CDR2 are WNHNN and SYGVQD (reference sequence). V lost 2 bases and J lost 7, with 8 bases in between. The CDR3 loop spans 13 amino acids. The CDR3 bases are TGCGCCAGCAGTGAGCAGGAGGTCGGGGAGCTGTTTTTT. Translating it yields CASSEQEVGELFF.

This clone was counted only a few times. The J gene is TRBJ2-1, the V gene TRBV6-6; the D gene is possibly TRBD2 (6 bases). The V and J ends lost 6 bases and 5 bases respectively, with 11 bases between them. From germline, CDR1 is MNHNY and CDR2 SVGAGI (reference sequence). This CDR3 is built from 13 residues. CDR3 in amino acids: CASRLASNNEQFF. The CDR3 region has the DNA TGTGCCAGCAGACTAGCAAGCAACAATGAGCAGTTCTTC.

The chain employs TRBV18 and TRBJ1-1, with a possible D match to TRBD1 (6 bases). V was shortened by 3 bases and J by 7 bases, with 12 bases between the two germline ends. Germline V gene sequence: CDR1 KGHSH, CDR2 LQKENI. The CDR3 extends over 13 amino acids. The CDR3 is CASSPNRADEAFF. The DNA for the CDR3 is TGTGCCAGCTCACCGAACAGGGCGGATGAAGCTTTCTTT.

The CDR3 bases are TGTGCCAGCAGCCAAGCCGGGACAGGGGGCAATGAGCAGTTCTTC. Translation gives CASSQAGTGGNEQFF. This chain joins TRBV28 and TRBJ2-1, with 11 nucleotides matching TRBD1. The V and J ends lost 6 bases and 6 bases, in that order; junction bases with no gene match: 7. This CDR3 is built from 15 residues. Germline assignment: CDR1 MDHEN and CDR2 SYDVKM.